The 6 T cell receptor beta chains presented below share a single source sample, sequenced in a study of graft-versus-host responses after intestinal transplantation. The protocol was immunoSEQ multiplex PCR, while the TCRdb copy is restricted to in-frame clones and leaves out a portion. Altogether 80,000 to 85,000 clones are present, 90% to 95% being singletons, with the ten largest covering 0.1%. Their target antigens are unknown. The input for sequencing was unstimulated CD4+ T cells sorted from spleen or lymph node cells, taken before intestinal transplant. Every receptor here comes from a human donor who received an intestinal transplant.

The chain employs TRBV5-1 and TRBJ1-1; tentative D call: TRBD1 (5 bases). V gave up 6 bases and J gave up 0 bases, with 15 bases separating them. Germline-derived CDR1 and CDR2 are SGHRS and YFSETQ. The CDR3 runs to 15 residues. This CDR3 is CASTGGVFVNTEAFF. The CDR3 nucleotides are TGCGCCAGCACCGGAGGGGTTTTTGTGAACACTGAAGCTTTCTTT. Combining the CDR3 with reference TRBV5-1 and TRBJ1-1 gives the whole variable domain KAGVTQTPRYLIKTRGQQVTLSCSPISGHRSVSWYQQTPGQGLQFLFEYFSETQRNKGNFPGRFSGRQFSNSRSEMNVSTLELGDSALYLCASTGGVFVNTEAFFGQGTRLTVV.

The CDR3 sequence: CASSLEQGSYGYTF. The CDR3 nucleotides read TGTGCCAGCAGCTTAGAACAGGGTAGCTATGGCTACACCTTC. The chain is built from TRBV7-9 and TRBJ1-2, with a possible D match to TRBD1 (6 bases). The CDR3 covers 14 residues. In germline, CDR1 is SEHNR, CDR2 FQNEAQ (reference sequence). V gave up 1 base and J gave up 4 bases, with 10 bases separating them.

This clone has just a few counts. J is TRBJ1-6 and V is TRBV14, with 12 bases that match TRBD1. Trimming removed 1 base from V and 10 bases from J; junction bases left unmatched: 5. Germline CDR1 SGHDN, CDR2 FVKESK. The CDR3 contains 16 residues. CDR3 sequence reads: CASSQGGQGAGSPLHF. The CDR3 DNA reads TGTGCCAGCAGCCAAGGGGGACAGGGGGCAGGATCACCCCTCCACTTT.

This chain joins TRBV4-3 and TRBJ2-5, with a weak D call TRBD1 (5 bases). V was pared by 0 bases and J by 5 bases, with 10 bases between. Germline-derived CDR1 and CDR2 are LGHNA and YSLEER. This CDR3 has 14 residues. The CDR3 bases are TGCGCCAGCAGCCAAGATATAGGGGTCGAGACCCAGTACTTC. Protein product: CASSQDIGVETQYF.

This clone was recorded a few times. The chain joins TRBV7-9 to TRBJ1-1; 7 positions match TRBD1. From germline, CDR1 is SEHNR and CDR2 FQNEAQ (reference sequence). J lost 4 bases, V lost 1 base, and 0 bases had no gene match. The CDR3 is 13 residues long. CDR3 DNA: TGTGCCAGCAGCTTAGAGGGGGCCACTGAAGCTTTCTTT. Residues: CASSLEGATEAFF.

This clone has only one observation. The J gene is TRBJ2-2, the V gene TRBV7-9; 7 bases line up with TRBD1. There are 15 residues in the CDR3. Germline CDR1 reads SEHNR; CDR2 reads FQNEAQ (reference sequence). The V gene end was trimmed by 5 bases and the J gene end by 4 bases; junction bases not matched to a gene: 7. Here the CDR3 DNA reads TGTGCCAGCAGCCCGACAGGGAAGGTCACCGGGGAGCTGTTTTTT. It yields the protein CASSPTGKVTGELFF.